This entry lists 17 T cell receptor beta chains sequenced from one sample in a study of shared clonotypes between healthy human individuals. Profiled with immunoSEQ multiplex PCR; TCRdb holds only in-frame clones, not every one. The repertoire holds around 2.1 million clones, more than 90% seen once, with roughly 0.13% in the top ten. Sequencing was performed on naive CD4+ T cells sorted from blood. The subset here: CD45RA+ positively selected. These receptor sequences come from a man between 18 and 35 years old in good health.

V gene TRBV10-3 combines with J gene TRBJ1-1; no clear D. Germline lookup yields CDR1 ENHRY and CDR2 SYGVKD. This CDR3 is built from 13 residues. The V end lost 10 bases, the J end lost 1 base, and 13 bases lay between the germline ends. Here the CDR3 DNA reads TGTGCCACCCAGTGGCAGGCGAACACTGAAGCTTTCTTT. Its translation is CATQWQANTEAFF.

The chain recombines TRBV6-5 with TRBJ1-2, with no clear D. Germline V gene lookup returns CDR1 MNHEY and CDR2 SVGAGI. Trimming took 2 bases from V and 8 from J, leaving 21 bases between them. CDR3 length equals 16 residues. Written as DNA, the CDR3 is TGTGCCAGCAGTTACGGCACCAGGACCTCCGGAAGGGGCTACACCTTC. Protein sequence: CASSYGTRTSGRGYTF.

This chain connects TRBV10-3 to TRBJ2-1, with 8 bases lining up with TRBD2. Unmatched junction bases numbered 10, after V lost 0 bases and J lost 3 bases. From germline, CDR1 is ENHRY and CDR2 SYGVKD. CDR3 length: 18 residues. This CDR3 is CAISESFREGLVYNEQFF. For the CDR3, the DNA is TGTGCCATCAGTGAGTCTTTTCGGGAGGGGCTCGTCTACAATGAGCAGTTCTTC.

V usage is TRBV18 and J usage is TRBJ2-2; D not certain. Looked up from germline, CDR1 is KGHSH and CDR2 is LQKENI. With 4 bases removed from V and 6 bases from J, the gap between germline ends came to 12 bases. The CDR3 is 14 residues long. CDR3 protein: CASSRLLESGELFF. In DNA, the CDR3 is TGTGCCAGCTCACGACTCCTAGAGTCCGGGGAGCTGTTTTTT. Supplemented by reference TRBV18 and TRBJ2-2, the full variable domain reads NAGVMQNPRHLVRRRGQEARLRCSPMKGHSHVYWYRQLPEEGLKFMVYLQKENIIDESGMPKERFSAEFPKEGPSILRIQQVVRGDSAAYFCASSRLLESGELFFGEGSRLTVL.

The chain joins TRBV19 to TRBJ2-7; 7 positions agree with TRBD1. CDR1 and CDR2 from the germline V gene are LNHDA and SQIVND (reference sequence). Trimming removed 6 bases from V and 1 base from J; junction bases left unmatched: 3. The CDR3 has 13 amino acids. DNA for the CDR3: TGTGCCAGTAGCGCGACAGGGTCCTACGAGCAGTACTTC. Translation: CASSATGSYEQYF.

The chain employs TRBV6-6 and TRBJ2-3, with 8 bases lining up with TRBD2. With V trimmed by 7 bases and J by 2 bases, 5 bases remained unmatched. CDR1 and CDR2 from the germline V gene are MNHNY and SVGAGI (reference sequence). The CDR3 loop spans 14 amino acids. The CDR3 reads CASKLSGNTDTQYF. CDR3 nucleotides: TGTGCCAGCAAACTTAGCGGGAACACAGATACGCAGTATTTT.

The genes are TRBV4-1 and TRBJ2-4, with TRBD1 identical over 11 bases. Germline V gene lookup returns CDR1 MGHRA and CDR2 YSYEKL. V was pared by 4 bases and J by 1 base, with 9 bases of the junction left unmatched. The CDR3 runs 18 residues. The CDR3 nucleotides read TGCGCCAGCAGCCTCGGACAGGGGGCGAGTGCGGCCAAAAACATTCAGTACTTC. This translates into CASSLGQGASAAKNIQYF.

This clone came up a few times. Distinct nucleotide sequences in the sample also encode this CDR3. The rearrangement uses TRBV27 and TRBJ2-7, with TRBD1 as a possible D gene (6 bases). The germline V gene has CDR1 MNHEY and CDR2 SMNVEV (reference sequence). The germline V and J ends were trimmed by 3 bases and 2 bases, with 11 bases remaining between them. CDR3 size: 14 residues. DNA for the CDR3: TGTGCCAGCAGTTTGGGCAGGGGACCCTACGAGCAGTACTTC. Translating gives CASSLGRGPYEQYF.

This clone was seen just once. Other DNA sequences of this sample code for an identical CDR3. V is TRBV30 and J is TRBJ1-4, with D possibly matching TRBD1 (5 bases). Trimming took 5 bases from V and 2 from J, leaving 12 bases between them. The length of the CDR3 is 14 residues. Germline loops: CDR1 GTSNPN, CDR2 SVGIG (reference sequence). CDR3 protein: CAWSPGLTNEKLFF. CDR3 coding DNA: TGTGCCTGGTCCCCAGGGTTGACTAATGAAAAACTGTTTTTT.

The chain recombines TRBV30 with TRBJ2-7; D remains unclear. CDR1 and CDR2 from the germline V gene are GTSNPN and SVGIG (reference sequence). Trimming left V 5 bases short and J 0 bases short, with 14 bases between. CDR3 size: 14 residues. The CDR3 region is CAWGPGPVSYEQYF. CDR3 nucleotides: TGTGCCTGGGGCCCTGGACCTGTCTCCTACGAGCAGTACTTC.

The J gene is TRBJ2-1, the V gene TRBV7-6; TRBD2 is a possible D gene (6 bases). Germline values: CDR1 SGHVS, CDR2 FNYEAQ. The CDR3 runs 16 residues. V dropped 0 bases and J dropped 6 bases, with 15 bases sitting between them. The CDR3 loop reads CASSLAASDTRNEQFF. CDR3 nucleotides: TGTGCCAGCAGCTTAGCGGCTAGCGATACCCGCAATGAGCAGTTCTTC.

The rearrangement joins TRBV6-5 to TRBJ2-3, with 9 bases fitting TRBD2. The CDR3 loop spans 15 amino acids. J gave up 5 bases and V 5 bases, and 8 bases lay outside the gene matches. From germline, CDR1 is MNHEY and CDR2 SVGAGI. The CDR3 loop is CASSRSLAGIDTQYF. The CDR3 nucleotides read TGTGCCAGCAGTCGCTCGCTAGCGGGAATAGATACGCAGTATTTT.

This chain connects TRBV5-6 to TRBJ1-5, with 10 bases lining up with TRBD1. J was trimmed by 5 bases and V by 3 bases; bases with no gene match: 5. CDR3 length: 15 residues. Germline CDR1 reads SGHDT; CDR2 reads YYEEEE. CDR3 region: CASSWGTGDYQPQHF. CDR3 bases: TGTGCCAGCAGCTGGGGGACAGGGGATTATCAGCCCCAGCATTTT.

The chain carries TRBV30 and TRBJ2-6, with D hard to call. CDR3 length: 11 residues. Deletions cut 4 bases from V and 5 bases from J, with 3 bases between. Germline V gene sequence: CDR1 GTSNPN, CDR2 SVGIG (reference sequence). The CDR3 is CAWNRANVLTF. CDR3 sequence (DNA): TGTGCCTGGAATAGGGCCAACGTCCTGACTTTC.

V and J are TRBV7-2 and TRBJ2-7; 12 bases are a match to TRBD2. The V and J ends lost 4 bases and 6 bases, in that order; junction bases with no gene match: 7. The CDR3 totals 15 residues. Looked up from germline, CDR1 is SGHTA and CDR2 is FQGNSA. CDR3 nucleotides: TGTGCCAGCAGCTCAAAGGGACTAGCGGGTCGCGAGCAGTACTTC. Its translation: CASSSKGLAGREQYF.

The gene calls are TRBV11-3 and TRBJ2-1, with 10 bases lining up with TRBD2. Germline CDR1 is SGHNT and CDR2 is YENEEA. The CDR3 spans 17 residues. V shed 1 base and J 9 bases; nucleotides not matched to a gene: 12. CDR3 nucleotide sequence: TGTGCCAGCAGCTTAGGCTCCAAGCGGGGGGGCCCCACTGAGCAGTTCTTC. It translates to CASSLGSKRGGPTEQFF.

J is TRBJ2-7 and V is TRBV4-3; no definite D call. The CDR3 is 15 residues long. The ends were cut back, 0 bases at V and 0 bases at J, with 9 bases in the middle. Germline V gene data show CDR1 as LGHNA and CDR2 as YSLEER. CDR3 nucleotides: TGCGCCAGCAGCCAAGATCGGATTAGCTCCTACGAGCAGTACTTC. Translated, it gives CASSQDRISSYEQYF.